This note documents a single TCR beta chain sequence. The antigen remains unidentified. Diagnosis rested on symptoms, serum thyroxine and TRAb, thyroid ultrasound, and orbital computed tomography. This sample was taken from a study of T cells in Graves' hyperthyroidism and ophthalmopathy. Notes on the study in general: Among clonotypes expanded in thyroid above 0.001, most were also found in blood.

The TCR beta CDR3 regions underwent amplification using RNA transcripts as the source. TCR CDR3 underwent first-round RT-PCR with the HTBI primer set. From the multiplex PCR reads, TCRdb called clonotypes with MiXCR, one entry per CDR3 protein. The data contain 600,000 to 850,000 distinct CDR3 sequences, about 17% of them singletons. This clonotype originated in a woman aged 50 to 60 with Graves' hyperthyroidism that later progressed to Graves' ophthalmopathy. Sequenced: blood.

In DNA form, the CDR3 reads TGTGCCAGCAGCCAGTCGGCCCGGCCACCCCTCCACTTT. Its translation is CASSQSARPPLHF. The chain uses TRBV9 and TRBJ1-6; D is unresolved. The CDR3 is 13 residues long. Germline V gene data show CDR1 as SGDLS and CDR2 as YYNGEE. The V gene lost 4 bases and the J gene lost 11 bases, with 13 bases spanning the gap.